This T cell receptor (beta chain) was documented in a study of T-cell reconstitution after alpha-beta-depleted transplantation in children. For TCRbeta, the library was prepared with unique molecular identifiers. One entry per CDR3 protein results from TCRdb running MiXCR on the PCR reads. In the table there are about 640,000 distinct CDR3 sequences, over 15% of which are singletons. V was trimmed by 5 bases and J by 4 bases, leaving 20 bases between them. The V gene's germline CDR1 is DFQATT and CDR2 SNEGSKA (reference sequence). The CDR3 is 15 amino acids. Sequencing used PBMCs from the stem cell graft donor, obtained from the stem cell graft. The TCR originated in a human donor who donated a stem cell graft to a child with acute myeloid leukemia. This rearrangement joins TRBV20-1 to TRBJ2-5; tentatively, D is TRBD2 (5 bases). CDR3 loop: CSALQRRGWAETQYF. CDR3 DNA: TGCAGTGCTCTACAGCGGAGAGGGTGGGCAGAGACCCAGTACTTC.